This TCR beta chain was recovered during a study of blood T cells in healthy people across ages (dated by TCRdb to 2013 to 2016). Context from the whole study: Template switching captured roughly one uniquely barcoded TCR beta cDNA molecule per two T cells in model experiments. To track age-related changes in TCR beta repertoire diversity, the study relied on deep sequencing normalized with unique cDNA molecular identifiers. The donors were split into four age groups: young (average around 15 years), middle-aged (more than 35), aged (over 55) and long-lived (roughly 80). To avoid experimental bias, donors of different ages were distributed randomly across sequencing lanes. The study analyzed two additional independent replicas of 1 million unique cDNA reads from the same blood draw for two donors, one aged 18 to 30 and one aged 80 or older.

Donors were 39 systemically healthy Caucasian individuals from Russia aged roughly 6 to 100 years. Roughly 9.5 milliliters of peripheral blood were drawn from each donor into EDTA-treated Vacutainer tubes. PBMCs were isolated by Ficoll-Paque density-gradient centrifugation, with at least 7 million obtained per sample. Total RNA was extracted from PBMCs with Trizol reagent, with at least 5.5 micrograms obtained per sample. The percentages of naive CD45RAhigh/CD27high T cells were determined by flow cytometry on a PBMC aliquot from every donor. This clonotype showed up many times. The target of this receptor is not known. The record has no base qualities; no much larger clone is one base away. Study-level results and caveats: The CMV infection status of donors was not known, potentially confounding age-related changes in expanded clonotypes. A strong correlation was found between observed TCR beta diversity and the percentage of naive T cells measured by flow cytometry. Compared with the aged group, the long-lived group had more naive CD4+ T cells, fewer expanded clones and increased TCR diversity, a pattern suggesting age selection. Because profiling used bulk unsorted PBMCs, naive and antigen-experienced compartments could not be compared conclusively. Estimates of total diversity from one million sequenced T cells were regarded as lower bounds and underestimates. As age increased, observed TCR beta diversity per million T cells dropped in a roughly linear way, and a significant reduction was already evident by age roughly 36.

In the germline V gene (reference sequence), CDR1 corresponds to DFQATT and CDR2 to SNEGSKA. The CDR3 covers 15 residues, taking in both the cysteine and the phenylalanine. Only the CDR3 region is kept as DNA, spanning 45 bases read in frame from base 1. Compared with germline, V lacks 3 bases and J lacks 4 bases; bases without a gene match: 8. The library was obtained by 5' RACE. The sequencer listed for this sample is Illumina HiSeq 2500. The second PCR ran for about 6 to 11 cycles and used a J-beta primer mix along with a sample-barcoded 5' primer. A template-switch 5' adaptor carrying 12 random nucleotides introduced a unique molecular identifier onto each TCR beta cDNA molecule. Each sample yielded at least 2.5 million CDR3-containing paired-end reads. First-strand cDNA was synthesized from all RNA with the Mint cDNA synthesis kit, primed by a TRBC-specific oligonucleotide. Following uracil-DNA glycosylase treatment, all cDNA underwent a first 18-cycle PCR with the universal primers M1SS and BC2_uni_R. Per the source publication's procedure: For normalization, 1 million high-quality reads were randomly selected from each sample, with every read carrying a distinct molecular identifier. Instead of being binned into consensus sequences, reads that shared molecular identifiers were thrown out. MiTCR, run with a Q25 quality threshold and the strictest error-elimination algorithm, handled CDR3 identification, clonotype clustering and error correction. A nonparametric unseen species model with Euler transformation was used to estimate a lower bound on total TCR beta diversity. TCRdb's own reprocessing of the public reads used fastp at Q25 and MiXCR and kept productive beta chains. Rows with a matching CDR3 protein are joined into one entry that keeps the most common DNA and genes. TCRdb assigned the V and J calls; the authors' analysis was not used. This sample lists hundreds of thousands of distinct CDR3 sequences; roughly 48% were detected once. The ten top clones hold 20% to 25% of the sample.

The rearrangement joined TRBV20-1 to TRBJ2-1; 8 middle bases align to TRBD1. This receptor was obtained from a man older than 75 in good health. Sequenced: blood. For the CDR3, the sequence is CSARAQGASYNEQFF. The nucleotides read TGCAGTGCTAGGGCGCAGGGGGCGTCTTACAATGAGCAGTTCTTC.